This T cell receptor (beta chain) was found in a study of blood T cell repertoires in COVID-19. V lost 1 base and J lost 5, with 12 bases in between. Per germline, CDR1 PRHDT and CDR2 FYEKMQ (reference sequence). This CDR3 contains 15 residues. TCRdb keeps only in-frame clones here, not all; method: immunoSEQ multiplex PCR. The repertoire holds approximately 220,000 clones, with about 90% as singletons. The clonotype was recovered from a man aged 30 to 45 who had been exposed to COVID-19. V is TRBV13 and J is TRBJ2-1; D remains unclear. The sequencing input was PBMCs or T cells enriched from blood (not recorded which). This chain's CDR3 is CASSLERLLNNEQFF. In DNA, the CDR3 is TGTGCCAGCAGCTTAGAACGACTCCTAAACAATGAGCAGTTCTTC. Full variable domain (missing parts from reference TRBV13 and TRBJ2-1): AAGVIQSPRHLIKEKRETATLKCYPIPRHDTVYWYQQGPGQDPQFLISFYEKMQSDKGSIPDRFSAQQFSDYHSELNMSSLELGDSALYFCASSLERLLNNEQFFGPGTRLTVL.